This T cell receptor (beta chain) came from a study of blood T cell repertoires in COVID-19. On the study more broadly: The United States, Italy and Spain provided the acute and convalescent COVID-19 samples. T cells, B-cell-depleted T cells, or PBMCs provided the cDNA or gDNA that served as material.

Original processing notes: For nucleated cells, counts were estimated from reference gene primer amplification. The assay was immunoSEQ multiplex PCR, and TCRdb's table has in-frame clones only and misses some. The DNA gave D and trimming, while V, J and clone size come from that table. Altogether about 160,000 clones are present, roughly 80% being singletons, with the ten largest covering approximately 15%. Germline V CDR1 and CDR2: SGHAT, FQNNGV. V was trimmed by 7 bases and J by 4 bases, leaving 6 bases between them. This CDR3 region has 11 residues. The sequence was obtained from a woman over 75 with acute or convalescent COVID-19. Sequencing was carried out using peripheral blood. This chain joins TRBV11-2 and TRBJ2-3; D uncertain. The CDR3 nucleotides are TGTGCCAGCACCGAGGCAGATACGCAGTATTTT. Protein sequence: CASTEADTQYF.